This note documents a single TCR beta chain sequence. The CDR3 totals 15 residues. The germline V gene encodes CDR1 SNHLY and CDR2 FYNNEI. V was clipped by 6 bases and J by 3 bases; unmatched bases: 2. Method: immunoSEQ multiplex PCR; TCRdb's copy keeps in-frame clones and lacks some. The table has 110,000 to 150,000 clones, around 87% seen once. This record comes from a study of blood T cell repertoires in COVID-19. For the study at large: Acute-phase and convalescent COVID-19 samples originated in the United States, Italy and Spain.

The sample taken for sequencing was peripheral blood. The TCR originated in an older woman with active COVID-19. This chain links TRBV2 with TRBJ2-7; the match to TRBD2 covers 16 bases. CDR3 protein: CASRGLAGGIYEQYF. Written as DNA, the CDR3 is TGTGCCAGCAGGGGACTAGCGGGAGGGATCTACGAGCAGTACTTC.